This T cell receptor (beta chain) was sequenced for a study of T-cell reconstitution after alpha-beta-depleted transplantation in children. In its sample, this clonotype was seen a few times. Its specificity is unknown. Its ends do not fully match the called genes, so a read error is possible. General observations from the study: By one year post-transplant, T-cell counts and diversity largely arose from T cells that were newly produced. Several hundred rapidly expanded clones from non-depleted graft cells reportedly supplied alpha-beta T cells about two months post-transplant. The origin of high day-60 TCRbeta diversity in some patients lay in surviving recipient T cells and thymic progenitors.

CDR3 length: 12 amino acids. The germline V gene has CDR1 MDHEN and CDR2 SYDVKM. During its preparation, the TCRbeta library received unique molecular identifiers. TCRdb ran MiXCR on the PCR reads and lists one entry per CDR3 protein. The table lists about 290,000 distinct CDR3 sequences, 7.5% to 9% of them singletons. The TCR originated in a female patient between 2 and 15 years old who had a stem cell transplant for Fanconi anemia, so the T cells may come from the graft donor. Sequenced here: peripheral blood, sampled 360 days after TCRalphabeta/CD19-depleted stem cell transplant. The rearrangement uses TRBV28 and TRBJ2-1; D possibly uses TRBD1 or TRBD2 (6 bases each). The CDR3 DNA reads TGTGCCAGCAGTTGGGCGGGGACAAACGTAGTCTTC. Protein: CASSWAGTNVVF.